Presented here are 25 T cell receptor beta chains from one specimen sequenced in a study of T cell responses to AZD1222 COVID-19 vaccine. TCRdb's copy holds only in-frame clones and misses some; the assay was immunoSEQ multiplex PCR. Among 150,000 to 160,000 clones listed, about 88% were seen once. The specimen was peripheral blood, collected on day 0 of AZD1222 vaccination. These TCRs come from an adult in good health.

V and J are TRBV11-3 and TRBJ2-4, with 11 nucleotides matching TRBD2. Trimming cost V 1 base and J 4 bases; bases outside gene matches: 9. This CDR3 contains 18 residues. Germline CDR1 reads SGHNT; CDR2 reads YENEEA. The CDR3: CASSLGGGTSGAKNIQYF. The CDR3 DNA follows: TGTGCCAGCAGCTTAGGTGGAGGGACTAGCGGCGCTAAAAACATTCAGTACTTC.

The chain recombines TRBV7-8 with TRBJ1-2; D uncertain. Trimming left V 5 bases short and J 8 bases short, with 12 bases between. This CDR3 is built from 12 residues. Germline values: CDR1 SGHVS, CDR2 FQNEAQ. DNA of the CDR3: TGTGCCAGCAGCGGCGGTGCGTACGGCTACACCTTC. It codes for CASSGGAYGYTF.

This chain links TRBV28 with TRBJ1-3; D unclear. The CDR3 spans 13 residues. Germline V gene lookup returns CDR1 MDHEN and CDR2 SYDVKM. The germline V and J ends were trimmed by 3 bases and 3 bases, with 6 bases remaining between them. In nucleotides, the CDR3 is TGTGCCAGCAGTTTGGGCGGTGGAAACACCATATATTTT. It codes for CASSLGGGNTIYF.

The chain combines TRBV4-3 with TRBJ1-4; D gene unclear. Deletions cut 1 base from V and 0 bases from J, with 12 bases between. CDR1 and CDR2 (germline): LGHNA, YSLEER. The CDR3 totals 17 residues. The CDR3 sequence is CASSQGGGYATNEKLFF. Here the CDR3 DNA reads TGCGCCAGCAGCCAAGGGGGAGGGTATGCAACTAATGAAAAACTGTTTTTT.

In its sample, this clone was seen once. The CDR3 spells CATSSPGGGHEQYF. The CDR3 DNA is TGTGCCACCAGTTCCCCGGGGGGAGGTCACGAGCAGTACTTC. The chain is built from TRBV24-1 and TRBJ2-7, with 7 bases matching TRBD2. There are 14 residues in the CDR3. Germline lookup yields CDR1 KGHDR and CDR2 SFDVKD. V was pared by 6 bases and J by 5 bases, with 9 bases of the junction left unmatched.

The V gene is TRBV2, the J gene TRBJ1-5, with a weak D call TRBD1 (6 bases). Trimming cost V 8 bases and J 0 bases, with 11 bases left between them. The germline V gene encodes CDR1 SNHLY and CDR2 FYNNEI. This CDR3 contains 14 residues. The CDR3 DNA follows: TGTGCCAGCGGAGGGGGTTATAGCAATCAGCCCCAGCATTTT. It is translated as CASGGGYSNQPQHF. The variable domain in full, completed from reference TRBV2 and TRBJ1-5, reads EPEVTQTPSHQVTQMGQEVILRCVPISNHLYFYWYRQILGQKVEFLVSFYNNEISEKSEIFDDQFSVERPDGSNFTLKIRSTKLEDSAMYFCASGGGYSNQPQHFGDGTRLSIL.

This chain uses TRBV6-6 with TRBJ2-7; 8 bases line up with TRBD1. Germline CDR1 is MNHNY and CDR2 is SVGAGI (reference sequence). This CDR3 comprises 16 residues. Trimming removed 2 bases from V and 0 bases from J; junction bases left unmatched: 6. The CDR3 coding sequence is TGTGCCAGCAGTTACCCCGGGACAGGCTTCTCCTACGAGCAGTACTTC. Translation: CASSYPGTGFSYEQYF.

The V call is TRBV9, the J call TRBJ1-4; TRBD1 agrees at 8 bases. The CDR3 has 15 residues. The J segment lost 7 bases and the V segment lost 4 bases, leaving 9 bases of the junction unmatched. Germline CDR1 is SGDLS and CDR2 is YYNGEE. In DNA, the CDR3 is TGTGCCAGCAGCTCCCGGCAGGGGGCTGGTGAAAAACTGTTTTTT. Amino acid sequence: CASSSRQGAGEKLFF.

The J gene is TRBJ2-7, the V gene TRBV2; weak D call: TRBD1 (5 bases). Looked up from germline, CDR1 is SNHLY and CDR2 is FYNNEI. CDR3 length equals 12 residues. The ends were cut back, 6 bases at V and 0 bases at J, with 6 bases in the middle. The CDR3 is CASSRDSYEQYF. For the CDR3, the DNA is TGTGCCAGCAGCAGGGACTCCTACGAGCAGTACTTC.

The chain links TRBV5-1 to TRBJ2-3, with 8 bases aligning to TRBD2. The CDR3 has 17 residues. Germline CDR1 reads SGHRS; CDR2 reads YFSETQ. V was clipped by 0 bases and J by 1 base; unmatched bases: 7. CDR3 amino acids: CASSLGVSGDGTDTQYF. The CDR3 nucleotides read TGCGCCAGCAGCTTGGGTGTTAGCGGGGATGGCACAGATACGCAGTATTTT.

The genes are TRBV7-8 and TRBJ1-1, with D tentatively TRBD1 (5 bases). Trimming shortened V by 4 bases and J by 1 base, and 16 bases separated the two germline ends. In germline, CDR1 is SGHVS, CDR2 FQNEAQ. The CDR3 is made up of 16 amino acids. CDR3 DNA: TGTGCCAGCAGCTCTCAGGAGGGGCGTGGGAACACTGAAGCTTTCTTT. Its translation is CASSSQEGRGNTEAFF.

The CDR3 DNA reads as TGTGCCAGCACCCGTCACATCAACCACTCCTACGAGCAGTACTTC. Its protein is CASTRHINHSYEQYF. The rearrangement uses TRBV7-4 and TRBJ2-7; unclear D gene. This CDR3 has 15 amino acids. Between the trimmed V and J ends, which lost 7 bases and 0 bases, there was a span of 16 bases. Looked up from germline, CDR1 is SGHVT and CDR2 is SQSDAQ.

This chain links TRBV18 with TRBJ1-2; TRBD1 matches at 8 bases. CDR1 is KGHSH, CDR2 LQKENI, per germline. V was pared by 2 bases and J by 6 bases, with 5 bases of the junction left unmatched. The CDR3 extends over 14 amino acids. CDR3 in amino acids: CASSPSDRGNGYTF. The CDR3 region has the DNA TGTGCCAGCTCACCATCCGACAGGGGAAATGGCTACACCTTC.

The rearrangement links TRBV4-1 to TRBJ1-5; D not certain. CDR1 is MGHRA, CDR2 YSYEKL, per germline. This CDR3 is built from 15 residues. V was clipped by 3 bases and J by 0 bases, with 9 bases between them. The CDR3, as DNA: TGCGCCAGCAGCCACTTGCAGCTTAGCAATCAGCCCCAGCATTTT. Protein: CASSHLQLSNQPQHF.

CDR3 protein: CASSPDGTGAGPQHF. The CDR3 nucleotides read TGTGCCAGCAGCCCCGACGGGACAGGCGCGGGGCCCCAGCATTTT. The chain couples TRBV7-8 to TRBJ1-5, with 8 bases matching TRBD1. The CDR3 sequence is 15 residues long. Per the germline V gene, CDR1 is SGHVS and CDR2 is FQNEAQ. V shed 5 bases and J 9 bases; nucleotides not matched to a gene: 12.

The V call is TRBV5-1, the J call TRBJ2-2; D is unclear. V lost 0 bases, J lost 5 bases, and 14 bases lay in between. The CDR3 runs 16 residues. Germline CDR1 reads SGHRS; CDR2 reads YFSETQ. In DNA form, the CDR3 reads TGCGCCAGCAGCTTGGATAGTTTCAAGGGTACCGGGGAGCTGTTTTTT. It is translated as CASSLDSFKGTGELFF. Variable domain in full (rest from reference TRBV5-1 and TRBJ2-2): KAGVTQTPRYLIKTRGQQVTLSCSPISGHRSVSWYQQTPGQGLQFLFEYFSETQRNKGNFPGRFSGRQFSNSRSEMNVSTLELGDSALYLCASSLDSFKGTGELFFGEGSRLTVL.

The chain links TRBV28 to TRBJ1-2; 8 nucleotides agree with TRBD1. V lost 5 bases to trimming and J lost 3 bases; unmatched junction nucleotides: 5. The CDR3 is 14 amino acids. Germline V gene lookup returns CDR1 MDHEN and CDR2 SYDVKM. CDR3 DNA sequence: TGTGCCAGCAGTCAAGGACAGGGCCACTATGGCTACACCTTC. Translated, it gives CASSQGQGHYGYTF.

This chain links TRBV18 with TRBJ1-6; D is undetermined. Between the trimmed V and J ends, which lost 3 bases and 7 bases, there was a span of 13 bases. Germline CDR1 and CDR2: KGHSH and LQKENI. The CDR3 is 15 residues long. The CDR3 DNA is TGTGCCAGCTCACCCGCCCGGGGTCTGAATTCACCCCTCCACTTT. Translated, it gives CASSPARGLNSPLHF.

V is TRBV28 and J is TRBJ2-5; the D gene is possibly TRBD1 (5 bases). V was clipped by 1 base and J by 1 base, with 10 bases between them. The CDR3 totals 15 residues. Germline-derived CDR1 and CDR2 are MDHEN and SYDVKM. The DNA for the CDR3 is TGTGCCAGCAGTTTATTACAGGCTACCCAAGAGACCCAGTACTTC. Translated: CASSLLQATQETQYF.

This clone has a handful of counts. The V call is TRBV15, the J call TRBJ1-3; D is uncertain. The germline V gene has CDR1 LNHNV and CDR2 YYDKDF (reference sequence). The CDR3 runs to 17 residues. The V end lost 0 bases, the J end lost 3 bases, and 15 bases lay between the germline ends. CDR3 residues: CATSRERAALGGNTIYF. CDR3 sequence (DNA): TGTGCCACCAGCAGAGAACGGGCGGCGCTGGGTGGAAACACCATATATTTT. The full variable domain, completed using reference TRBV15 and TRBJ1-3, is DAMVIQNPRYQVTQFGKPVTLSCSQTLNHNVMYWYQQKSSQAPKLLFHYYDKDFNNEADTPDNFQSRRPNTSFCFLDIRSPGLGDTAMYLCATSRERAALGGNTIYFGEGSWLTVV.

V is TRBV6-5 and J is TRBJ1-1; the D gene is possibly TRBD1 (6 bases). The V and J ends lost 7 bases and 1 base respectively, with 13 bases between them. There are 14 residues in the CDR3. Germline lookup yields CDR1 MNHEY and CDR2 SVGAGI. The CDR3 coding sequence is TGTGCCAGCAACCCTCCGGGGGCGAACACTGAAGCTTTCTTT. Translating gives CASNPPGANTEAFF.

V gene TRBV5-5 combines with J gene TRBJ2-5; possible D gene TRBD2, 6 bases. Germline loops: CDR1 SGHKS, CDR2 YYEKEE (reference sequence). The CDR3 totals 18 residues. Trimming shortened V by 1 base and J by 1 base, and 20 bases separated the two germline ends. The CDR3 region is CASSLWKTFGTSQETQYF. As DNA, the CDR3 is TGTGCCAGCAGCTTGTGGAAGACCTTCGGGACTTCCCAAGAGACCCAGTACTTC. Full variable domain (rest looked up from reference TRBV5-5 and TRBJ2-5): DAGVTQSPTHLIKTRGQQVTLRCSPISGHKSVSWYQQVLGQGPQFIFQYYEKEERGRGNFPDRFSARQFPNYSSELNVNALLLGDSALYLCASSLWKTFGTSQETQYFGPGTRLLVL.

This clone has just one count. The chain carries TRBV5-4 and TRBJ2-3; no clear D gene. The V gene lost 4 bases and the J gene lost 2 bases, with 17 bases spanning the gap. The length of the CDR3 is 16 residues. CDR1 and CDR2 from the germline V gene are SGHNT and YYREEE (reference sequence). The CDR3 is CASSADSPGFTDTQYF. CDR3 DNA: TGTGCCAGCAGCGCTGACTCACCCGGTTTCACAGATACGCAGTATTTT.

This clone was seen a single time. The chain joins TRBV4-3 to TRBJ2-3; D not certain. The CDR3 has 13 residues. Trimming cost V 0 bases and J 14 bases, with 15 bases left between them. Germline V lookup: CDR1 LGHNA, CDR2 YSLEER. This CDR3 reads CASSQDVAGGRYF. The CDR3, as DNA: TGCGCCAGCAGCCAAGATGTGGCAGGTGGACGGTATTTT.

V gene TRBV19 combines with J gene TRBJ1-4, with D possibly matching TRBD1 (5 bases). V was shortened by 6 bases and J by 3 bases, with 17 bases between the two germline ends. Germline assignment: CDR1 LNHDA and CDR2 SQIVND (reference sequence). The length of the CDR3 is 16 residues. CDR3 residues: CASSRVAGAANEKLFF. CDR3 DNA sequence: TGTGCCAGTAGCCGTGTCGCCGGGGCAGCTAATGAAAAACTGTTTTTT.